This T cell receptor (beta chain) was found in a study of cytomegalovirus exposure and HLA in healthy donors. Regarding this clone: Its specificity is unknown.

Study-wide findings and caveats: In a later analysis, parvovirus B19, influenza, CMV and Epstein-Barr virus appeared linked to several top co-occurrence clusters. Excluded: some indistinguishable V segments such as TRBV6-2 and TRBV6-3. In vitro checks showed that three CMV-associated chains really do target CMV antigens.

CDR1 and CDR2 (germline): SNHLY, FYNNEI. V shed 6 bases and J 2 bases; nucleotides not matched to a gene: 3. The CDR3 covers 13 residues. The PCR contained 60 Vbeta and 13 Jbeta primers. Clones were sequenced by immunoSEQ multiplex PCR, and TCRdb holds only the in-frame ones, with some missing. Among fewer than 250,000 clones listed, roughly 81% were seen once. The chain joins TRBV2 to TRBJ2-7; 8 nucleotides match TRBD1. Sequencing was performed on PBMCs. This sequence originates from a woman between 25 and 40 years old in good health and CMV-seropositive. The CDR3 here is CASRGTGPYEQYF. The CDR3 region has the DNA TGTGCCAGCAGGGGGACAGGTCCCTACGAGCAGTACTTC.